This is a list of T cell receptor beta chains from one sample in a study of cytotoxic CD8 clonotypes in ibrutinib-treated CLL. Method: immunoSEQ multiplex PCR; TCRdb's copy keeps in-frame clones and lacks some. The sample includes approximately 350,000 clones, about 64% of them seen just once. The sequences come from PBMCs, collected after 36 months of ibrutinib treatment. The receptors were sampled from a human donor with chronic lymphocytic leukemia. Each CDR3 is given with its conserved first and last residue. Each record gives: J gene, V gene, D gene, clone size, CDR3 DNA, CDR3 protein. A D gene is named only where the DNA matches it firmly. Not all rows give a size; the values are once, few, many and, for expanded clones, a class.

j_call: TRBJ2-5; v_call: TRBV10-1; d_call: TRBD1; clone_size: NA; cdr3_nt: TGCGCCAGCAGTCGGGACAGGGCTCAAGAGACCCAGTACTTC; cdr3_aa: CASSRDRAQETQYF
j_call: TRBJ2-7; v_call: TRBV7-7; d_call: TRBD1; clone_size: NA; cdr3_nt: TGTGCCAGCAGCCGGACAGGGCGTGGGGGGGAGCAGTACTTC; cdr3_aa: CASSRTGRGGEQYF
j_call: TRBJ2-1; v_call: TRBV11-3; d_call: NA; clone_size: NA; cdr3_nt: TGTGCCAGCTCATGGGACTCCTACAATGAGCAGTTCTTC; cdr3_aa: CASSWDSYNEQFF
j_call: TRBJ2-3; v_call: TRBV29-1; d_call: TRBD2; clone_size: NA; cdr3_nt: TGCAGCGTTCGACTAGCGGGGGATCAGACAGATACGCAGTATTTT; cdr3_aa: CSVRLAGDQTDTQYF
j_call: TRBJ1-2; v_call: TRBV2; d_call: TRBD1; clone_size: few; cdr3_nt: TGTGCCAGCAGTTGGGACAGAGCTAACTATGGCTACACCTTC; cdr3_aa: CASSWDRANYGYTF
j_call: TRBJ2-5; v_call: TRBV11-2; d_call: NA; clone_size: NA; cdr3_nt: TGTGCCAGCAGCTTGTATGGGGGAGCGGAGACCCAGTACTTC; cdr3_aa: CASSLYGGAETQYF
j_call: TRBJ2-3; v_call: TRBV5-1; d_call: NA; clone_size: NA; cdr3_nt: TGCGCCAGCAGCTTGGTTTCAGGGGTGGATACGCAGTATTTT; cdr3_aa: CASSLVSGVDTQYF
j_call: TRBJ2-2; v_call: TRBV9; d_call: TRBD2; clone_size: NA; cdr3_nt: TGTGCCAGCAGCGGCACTAGCGGGAAAAAGCCCGGGGAGCTGTTTTTT; cdr3_aa: CASSGTSGKKPGELFF
j_call: TRBJ1-5; v_call: TRBV19; d_call: TRBD1; clone_size: NA; cdr3_nt: TGTGCCAGTAGTAGCACAGGGGGCGCCGAGCCCCAGCATTTT; cdr3_aa: CASSSTGGAEPQHF
j_call: TRBJ1-2; v_call: TRBV5-6; d_call: TRBD1; clone_size: NA; cdr3_nt: TGTGCCAGCAGCTTGAGAAGTGGGACAGCTAACTATGGCTACACCTTC; cdr3_aa: CASSLRSGTANYGYTF
j_call: TRBJ2-1; v_call: TRBV15; d_call: NA; clone_size: NA; cdr3_nt: TGTGCCACCCGCGGACGGGGCTCCTACAATGAGCAGTTCTTC; cdr3_aa: CATRGRGSYNEQFF
j_call: TRBJ2-3; v_call: TRBV27; d_call: TRBD1; clone_size: NA; cdr3_nt: TGTGCCAGTTTACCACAGGGGCGGCCAGATACGCAGTATTTT; cdr3_aa: CASLPQGRPDTQYF
j_call: TRBJ2-7; v_call: TRBV5-1; d_call: NA; clone_size: NA; cdr3_nt: TGCGCCAGCAGCTTGGAGACAGCTGGCAAGAGGAAGTACTTC; cdr3_aa: CASSLETAGKRKYF
j_call: TRBJ2-1; v_call: TRBV7-2; d_call: NA; clone_size: NA; cdr3_nt: TGTGCCAGCAGCTTGCGTCGGCAATACTACAATGAGCAGTTCTTC; cdr3_aa: CASSLRRQYYNEQFF
j_call: TRBJ2-1; v_call: TRBV28; d_call: TRBD1; clone_size: NA; cdr3_nt: TGTGCCAGCAGTTTACTTGACAGGGCGGGTGAGCAGTTCTTC; cdr3_aa: CASSLLDRAGEQFF